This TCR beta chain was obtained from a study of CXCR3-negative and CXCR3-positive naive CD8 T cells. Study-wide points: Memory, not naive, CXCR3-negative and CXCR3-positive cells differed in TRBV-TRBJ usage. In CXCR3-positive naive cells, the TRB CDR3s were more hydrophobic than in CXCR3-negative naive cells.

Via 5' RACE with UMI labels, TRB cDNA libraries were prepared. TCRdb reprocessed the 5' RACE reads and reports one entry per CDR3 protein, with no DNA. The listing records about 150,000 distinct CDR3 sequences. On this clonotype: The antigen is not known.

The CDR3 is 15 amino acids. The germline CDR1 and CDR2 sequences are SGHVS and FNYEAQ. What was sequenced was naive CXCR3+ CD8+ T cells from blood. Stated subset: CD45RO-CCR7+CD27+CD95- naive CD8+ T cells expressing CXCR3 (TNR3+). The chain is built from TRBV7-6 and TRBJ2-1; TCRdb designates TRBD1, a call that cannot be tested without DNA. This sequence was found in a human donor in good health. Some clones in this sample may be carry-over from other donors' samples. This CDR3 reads CASSSPGQGANEQFF.